The present TCR beta chain was sequenced within a study of cytomegalovirus exposure and HLA in healthy donors. Primers included in the PCR were 60 Vbeta and 13 Jbeta primers. Generated by immunoSEQ multiplex PCR, the TCRdb table keeps only in-frame clones and is missing some. The table records about 180,000 clones, around four fifths of them present only once. Germline V gene data show CDR1 as SQVTM and CDR2 as ANQGSEA. Trimming left V 8 bases short and J 10 bases short, with 23 bases between. CDR3 length equals 13 residues. The receptor's source is a man in his thirties or forties in good health and CMV-seronegative. The V call is TRBV29-1, the J call TRBJ1-1; D call uncertain. Sequenced input: PBMCs. CDR3 DNA sequence: TGCAGCTCCGGATACAAAGCGTCGGAGGGAGCTTTCTTT. It yields the protein CSSGYKASEGAFF.